The rows below give T cell receptor beta chains drawn from one sample of a study of blood T cells in healthy people across ages. In TCRdb, the 5' RACE reads were re-called with MiXCR into one record per CDR3 protein. The sample carries about 1,400,000 distinct CDR3 sequences, 59% recorded once. Input material: blood. All receptors derive from a man aged 18 to 35 in good health. CDR3s include the opening cysteine and the closing phenylalanine or tryptophan. The D gene is left open where the match is weak. The size entry is marked missing in some rows and otherwise reads once, few, many or a size class.

TRBJ2-3	TRBV2	.	.	CASSATGLATQYF	TGTGCCAGCAGTGCCACAGGGTTGGCTACGCAGTATTTT
TRBJ2-1	TRBV4-3	TRBD2	few	CASSQAYSGGALDEQFF	TGCGCCAGCAGCCAAGCGTATAGCGGGGGGGCGTTGGATGAGCAGTTCTTC
TRBJ2-1	TRBV5-1	.	.	CASSWPGGDEQFF	TGCGCCAGCAGCTGGCCCGGTGGGGATGAGCAGTTCTTC
TRBJ2-2	TRBV7-9	.	few	CASSPEDTGELFF	TGTGCCAGCAGCCCTGAGGACACCGGGGAGCTGTTTTTT
TRBJ1-1	TRBV20-1	.	.	CSASPDGAVKGGRTEAFF	TGCAGTGCTAGCCCGGACGGGGCCGTTAAGGGGGGGAGGACTGAAGCTTTCTTT
TRBJ2-3	TRBV11-2	.	.	CASSLGGGTGDTQYF	TGTGCCAGCAGCTTAGGTGGGGGTACCGGAGATACGCAGTATTTT
TRBJ1-2	TRBV21-1	.	.	CASSKGIRPSPGYTF	TGTGCCAGCAGCAAAGGTATCAGGCCGTCGCCGGGCTACACCTTC
TRBJ1-1	TRBV2	.	.	CASRRQDYARAFF	TGTGCCAGCAGACGACAGGACTACGCCAGGGCTTTCTTT
TRBJ2-7	TRBV6-5	TRBD1	.	CASSYGGTGQYEQYF	TGTGCCAGCAGTTATGGGGGGACAGGGCAATACGAGCAGTACTTC
TRBJ2-1	TRBV28	.	few	CASSPPRSAYNEQFF	TGTGCCAGCAGTCCCCCCCGGTCAGCATACAATGAGCAGTTCTTC
TRBJ2-1	TRBV2	.	.	CASSEGSTSEQFF	TGTGCCAGCAGTGAAGGATCGACCTCTGAGCAGTTCTTC
TRBJ2-1	TRBV24-1	.	.	CATSDIDPPNEQFF	TGTGCCACCAGTGACATCGATCCCCCCAATGAGCAGTTCTTC
TRBJ1-5	TRBV7-2	TRBD1	.	CASSLNRGTQPQHF	TGTGCCAGCAGCTTGAACAGGGGGACTCAGCCCCAGCATTTT
TRBJ2-5	TRBV6-2/TRBV6-3	.	.	CASSHRTASPTQYF	TGTGCCAGCAGTCACCGGACAGCTAGCCCGACCCAGTACTTC
TRBJ2-3	TRBV4-3	.	.	CASSQAPGIDTQYF	TGCGCCAGCAGCCAGGCGCCGGGAATAGATACGCAGTATTTT
TRBJ2-5	TRBV29-1	.	few	CSFEASGETQYF	TGCAGCTTCGAAGCTTCCGGGGAGACCCAGTACTTC
TRBJ1-1	TRBV27	TRBD1	.	CASTGQGNAEAFF	TGTGCCAGCACAGGACAGGGCAATGCTGAAGCTTTCTTT
TRBJ2-2	TRBV7-8	TRBD2	once	CASSLARIAGANTGELFF	TGTGCCAGCAGCTTAGCGCGAATTGCGGGAGCGAACACCGGGGAGCTGTTTTTT
TRBJ2-7	TRBV12-3/TRBV12-4	TRBD2	.	CASSSAGTSGTEQYF	TGTGCCAGCAGTTCGGCCGGGACTAGCGGGACCGAGCAGTACTTC
TRBJ1-4	TRBV5-1	.	few	CASSLGTGNEKLFF	TGCGCCAGCAGCCTAGGGACGGGAAATGAAAAACTGTTTTTT
TRBJ2-7	TRBV2	.	.	CASSDYGGGSYEQYF	TGTGCCAGCAGTGACTACGGGGGAGGCTCCTACGAGCAGTACTTC
TRBJ1-4	TRBV12-3/TRBV12-4	TRBD1	.	CASSLGQWGEKLFF	TGTGCCAGCAGCCTGGGACAGTGGGGCGAAAAACTGTTTTTT
TRBJ1-6	TRBV7-2	.	.	CASTLGRYNSPLHF	TGTGCCAGCACCCTGGGACGGTATAATTCACCCCTCCACTTT
TRBJ1-5	TRBV15	.	.	CATSRAGLQPQHF	TGTGCCACCAGCAGAGCCGGGCTTCAGCCCCAGCATTTT
TRBJ2-7	TRBV12-3/TRBV12-4	.	few	CASSFKPYEQYF	TGTGCCAGCAGTTTCAAACCATACGAGCAGTACTTC
TRBJ1-5	TRBV6-1	TRBD1	.	CASSPDRVNQPQHF	TGTGCCAGCAGTCCTGACAGGGTGAATCAGCCCCAGCATTTT
TRBJ2-7	TRBV6-5	.	.	CASSYDSYSYEQYF	TGTGCCAGCAGTTACGACTCATACTCCTACGAGCAGTACTTC
TRBJ2-5	TRBV3-1	TRBD2	.	CASSQPGGIQETQYF	TGTGCCAGCAGCCAACCGGGGGGAATCCAAGAGACCCAGTACTTC
TRBJ1-2	TRBV13	.	.	CASSLWGIDIFTF	TGTGCCAGCAGCTTATGGGGGATAGACATTTTCACCTTC
TRBJ2-3	TRBV7-2	TRBD1	.	CASSRTGRRYETDTQYF	TGTGCCAGCAGCCGGACAGGGAGGCGGTATGAAACAGATACGCAGTATTTT
TRBJ2-5	TRBV12-3/TRBV12-4	.	few	CASSAIQETQYF	TGTGCCAGCAGTGCAATTCAAGAGACCCAGTACTTC
TRBJ2-1	TRBV27	TRBD1	few	CASSALTGEAYNEQFF	TGTGCCAGCAGTGCCTTGACAGGGGAAGCCTACAATGAGCAGTTCTTC
TRBJ2-7	TRBV5-1	.	.	CASSFLTGTSYEQYF	TGCGCCAGCAGCTTTCTAACTGGTACAAGCTACGAGCAGTACTTC
TRBJ2-5	TRBV4-1	.	few	CASRNGGEETQYF	TGCGCCAGCAGAAATGGAGGGGAAGAGACCCAGTACTTC
TRBJ1-2	TRBV12-3/TRBV12-4	.	few	CASATPDTGPPRGYTF	TGTGCCAGCGCAACCCCGGATACGGGGCCCCCTAGGGGCTACACCTTC
TRBJ1-1	TRBV10-3	.	once	CAISEAGYGTEAFF	TGTGCCATCAGTGAGGCTGGGTACGGCACTGAAGCTTTCTTT
TRBJ2-5	TRBV7-2	.	.	CASSSTGLDETQYF	TGTGCCAGCAGCTCCACAGGGCTTGACGAGACCCAGTACTTC
TRBJ1-3	TRBV10-3	TRBD1	.	CATMRGTGGNTIYF	TGTGCCACCATGCGCGGGACAGGGGGAAACACCATATATTTT
TRBJ1-2	TRBV5-1	.	.	CASSPAPRGNYGYTF	TGCGCCAGCAGCCCGGCGCCTCGGGGGAACTATGGCTACACCTTC
TRBJ2-1	TRBV20-1	.	.	CSAVGQGNGDEQFF	TGCAGTGCGGTGGGGCAGGGGAATGGCGATGAGCAGTTCTTC
TRBJ2-5	TRBV28	.	.	CASNSFQGQETQYF	TGTGCCAGCAATTCTTTCCAGGGCCAAGAGACCCAGTACTTC
TRBJ2-7	TRBV4-3	TRBD1	.	CASSQDGRTGGHEQYF	TGCGCCAGCAGCCAAGATGGTCGGACAGGGGGGCACGAGCAGTACTTC
TRBJ2-6	TRBV15	.	.	CATSRRHPSSGANVLTF	TGTGCCACCAGTCGGAGGCATCCTAGCTCTGGGGCCAACGTCCTGACTTTC
TRBJ2-1	TRBV6-2/TRBV6-3	.	.	CASSPTPQGGPWYEQFF	TGTGCCAGCAGTCCAACTCCCCAGGGTGGCCCTTGGTATGAGCAGTTCTTC
TRBJ1-4	TRBV7-2	.	.	CASSLDGDGNEKLFF	TGTGCCAGCAGCTTAGACGGGGACGGCAATGAAAAACTGTTTTTT
TRBJ2-7	TRBV29-1	.	.	CSVEDRGAISYEQYF	TGCAGCGTTGAAGATCGAGGGGCTATCTCCTACGAGCAGTACTTC
TRBJ2-1	TRBV18	.	.	CASSRSDEQFF	TGTGCCAGCTCCCGGTCTGATGAGCAGTTCTTC
TRBJ2-7	TRBV4-2	.	few	CASSQDAQYEQYF	TGTGCCAGCAGCCAAGATGCCCAATACGAGCAGTACTTC
TRBJ2-7	TRBV27	TRBD1	once	CASRLSGTVYFYEQYF	TGTGCCAGCAGACTCTCTGGGACAGTTTATTTCTACGAGCAGTACTTC
TRBJ1-4	TRBV30	.	.	CAWRQSGIREKLFF	TGTGCCTGGAGGCAGTCGGGGATAAGGGAAAAACTGTTTTTT
TRBJ2-7	TRBV6-5	.	.	CASSYGAGRPYEQYF	TGTGCCAGCAGTTACGGGGCAGGGAGGCCCTACGAGCAGTACTTC
TRBJ2-7	TRBV7-2	TRBD2	many	CASSPGLAGTIPTYEQYF	TGTGCCAGCAGCCCGGGACTAGCGGGGACAATACCCACCTACGAGCAGTACTTC